This passage covers 19 T cell receptor beta chains from one sample sequenced in a study of blood T cell repertoires in COVID-19. The protocol was immunoSEQ multiplex PCR, while the TCRdb copy is restricted to in-frame clones and leaves out a portion. The sample holds about 80,000 clones, around 88% seen once. What was sequenced was peripheral blood. Receptors were obtained from a woman over 75 with acute or convalescent COVID-19.

V and J are TRBV3-1 (or the pseudogene TRBV3-2) and TRBJ2-1, with 9 bases matching TRBD2. Per the germline V gene, CDR1 is LGHDT and CDR2 is YNNKEL (reference sequence). V gave up 5 bases and J gave up 4 bases; unmatched junction bases: 9. The CDR3 runs 16 residues. CDR3 loop: CASSLLPSGAYNEQFF. CDR3 DNA sequence: TGTGCCAGCAGCTTACTTCCTAGCGGGGCTTACAATGAGCAGTTCTTC.

The V call is TRBV7-9, the J call TRBJ2-2; 9 nucleotides align to TRBD2. Per germline, CDR1 SEHNR and CDR2 FQNEAQ (reference sequence). The CDR3 contains 16 residues. Trimming took 1 base from V and 7 from J; bases not matched to a gene: 7. The CDR3 spells CASSLGLAAGGGELFF. The DNA of the CDR3 is TGTGCCAGCAGCTTAGGACTAGCGGCCGGTGGCGGGGAGCTGTTTTTT. The full variable domain, completed using reference TRBV7-9 and TRBJ2-2, is DTGVSQNPRHKITKRGQNVTFRCDPISEHNRLYWYRQTLGQGPEFLTYFQNEAQLEKSRLLSDRFSAERPKGSFSTLEIQRTEQGDSAMYLCASSLGLAAGGGELFFGEGSRLTVL.

The V call is TRBV7-8, the J call TRBJ1-2, with D unclear. The germline V gene encodes CDR1 SGHVS and CDR2 FQNEAQ. The V end lost 3 bases, the J end lost 1 base, and 6 bases lay between the germline ends. This CDR3 has 13 residues. The CDR3 region is CASSFGNNYGYTF. In DNA, the CDR3 is TGTGCCAGCAGCTTTGGCAATAACTATGGCTACACCTTC.

This clone was detected only once. The chain has TRBV2 and TRBJ1-2; TRBD1 is a possible D gene (5 bases). The CDR3 has 13 amino acids. Germline CDR1 SNHLY, CDR2 FYNNEI. V dropped 6 bases and J dropped 8 bases, with 16 bases sitting between them. In DNA form, the CDR3 reads TGTGCCAGCAGCCCTGGGGGGGTTGGCGGCTACACCTTC. Amino acid sequence: CASSPGGVGGYTF. Full variable domain (rest looked up from reference TRBV2 and TRBJ1-2): EPEVTQTPSHQVTQMGQEVILRCVPISNHLYFYWYRQILGQKVEFLVSFYNNEISEKSEIFDDQFSVERPDGSNFTLKIRSTKLEDSAMYFCASSPGGVGGYTFGSGTRLTVV.

V is TRBV27 and J is TRBJ2-7; D perhaps matches TRBD1 (6 bases). Germline assignment: CDR1 MNHEY and CDR2 SMNVEV (reference sequence). The CDR3 totals 15 residues. Trimming removed 4 bases at V and 11 bases at J, with 24 bases between. As DNA, the CDR3 is TGTGCCAGCAGTTCGATTTACCCGGGACAAGCGAAGGAGTACTTC. Translation: CASSSIYPGQAKEYF.

The chain has TRBV19 and TRBJ1-3, with 11 bases that match TRBD1. The germline gives CDR1 LNHDA, CDR2 SQIVND (reference sequence). With 7 bases clipped from V and 4 bases from J, the junction kept 6 bases outside the gene matches. CDR3 size: 15 residues. The CDR3 loop reads CASTRTGGGGNTIYF. In DNA form, the CDR3 reads TGTGCCAGTACCCGGACAGGGGGCGGCGGAAACACCATATATTTT.

The chain couples TRBV2 to TRBJ1-3, with D unresolved. This CDR3 contains 15 residues. CDR1 and CDR2 from the germline V gene are SNHLY and FYNNEI. The ends were cut back, 3 bases at V and 5 bases at J, with 14 bases in the middle. For the CDR3, the DNA is TGTGCCAGCAGTGATTTTGACACCGCCAGAAACACCATATATTTT. It encodes CASSDFDTARNTIYF. The variable domain in full, with the rest retrieved from reference TRBV2 and TRBJ1-3, is EPEVTQTPSHQVTQMGQEVILRCVPISNHLYFYWYRQILGQKVEFLVSFYNNEISEKSEIFDDQFSVERPDGSNFTLKIRSTKLEDSAMYFCASSDFDTARNTIYFGEGSWLTVV.

The rearrangement uses TRBV6-2 or TRBV6-3 and TRBJ2-7; possible D gene TRBD1, 6 bases. The CDR3 has 13 residues. V was clipped by 2 bases and J by 3 bases, with 8 bases between them. Germline V CDR1 and CDR2: MNHEY, SVGEGT. The CDR3 nucleotides read TGTGCCAGCAGTTACCGCAGGGGCTACGAGCAGTACTTC. It translates to CASSYRRGYEQYF.

The J gene is TRBJ1-2, the V gene TRBV18, with a tentative D call TRBD1 (6 bases). This CDR3 has 14 residues. V lost 6 bases and J lost 8, with 19 bases in between. Looked up from germline, CDR1 is KGHSH and CDR2 is LQKENI. CDR3 bases: TGTGCCAGCTCGCAAAATGGACAGAACGGCGGCTACACCTTC. This sequence encodes CASSQNGQNGGYTF.

V and J are TRBV5-1 and TRBJ2-1; D is perhaps TRBD1 (5 bases). The CDR3 covers 15 residues. CDR1 and CDR2 (germline): SGHRS, YFSETQ. Trimming left V 4 bases short and J 0 bases short, with 11 bases between. Here the CDR3 DNA reads TGCGCCAGCAGCGTAGGAGACAGCTCCTACAATGAGCAGTTCTTC. Translation gives CASSVGDSSYNEQFF. The whole variable domain, remainder taken from reference TRBV5-1 and TRBJ2-1, is KAGVTQTPRYLIKTRGQQVTLSCSPISGHRSVSWYQQTPGQGLQFLFEYFSETQRNKGNFPGRFSGRQFSNSRSEMNVSTLELGDSALYLCASSVGDSSYNEQFFGPGTRLTVL.

V is TRBV6-2 or TRBV6-3 and J is TRBJ2-2, with a weak D call TRBD2 (5 bases). The CDR3 runs to 15 residues. Trimming took 3 bases from V and 3 from J, leaving 11 bases between them. Germline V gene lookup returns CDR1 MNHEY and CDR2 SVGEGT. CDR3 loop: CASSYGGRYTGELFF. Here the CDR3 DNA reads TGTGCCAGCAGTTATGGCGGGCGCTACACCGGGGAGCTGTTTTTT.

The V call is TRBV11-2, the J call TRBJ1-3, with D perhaps TRBD1 (5 bases). The germline V gene has CDR1 SGHAT and CDR2 FQNNGV. V shed 5 bases and J shed 5 bases, with 10 bases lying between them. This CDR3 spans 13 amino acids. The CDR3 reads CASSPGGRNTIYF. The CDR3 bases are TGTGCCAGCAGCCCCGGGGGGAGAAACACCATATATTTT.

This chain connects TRBV7-2 to TRBJ2-1; D is possibly TRBD2 (5 bases). Germline CDR1 and CDR2: SGHTA and FQGNSA. V lost 1 base and J 9 bases, leaving 10 bases between the germline ends. There are 13 residues in the CDR3. CDR3 coding DNA: TGTGCCAGCAGCTTAGATTGGGCGGGTGAGCAGTTCTTC. This sequence encodes CASSLDWAGEQFF.

The genes are TRBV25-1 and TRBJ2-4; possibly TRBD2 for D (5 bases). The V gene lost 6 bases and the J gene lost 3 bases, with 15 bases spanning the gap. Per germline, CDR1 MGHDK and CDR2 SYGVNS. The CDR3 runs to 15 residues. In DNA, the CDR3 is TGTGCCAGCAGGGACTCCTCGAAGGGCAAAAACATTCAGTACTTC. Its translation is CASRDSSKGKNIQYF.

The chain carries TRBV28 and TRBJ1-1; maybe TRBD1 (5 bases). Germline CDR1 MDHEN, CDR2 SYDVKM. The V and J ends lost 5 bases and 10 bases respectively, with 14 bases between them. The CDR3 totals 12 residues. The CDR3 sequence is CASSLREGRAFF. DNA of the CDR3: TGTGCCAGCAGTCTCAGGGAGGGGCGAGCTTTCTTT.

CDR3 coding DNA: TGTGCCAGTAGTACACTAAGCAGGGTCGATCAGCCCCAGCATTTT. Amino acids: CASSTLSRVDQPQHF. This rearrangement joins TRBV19 to TRBJ1-5; D possibly corresponds to TRBD1 (5 bases). Trimming took off 4 bases at V and 5 bases at J, with 15 bases between the two ends. CDR1 is LNHDA and CDR2 is SQIVND in the germline V gene (reference sequence). The CDR3 totals 15 residues.

The CDR3 nucleotides read TGTGCCAGAAGCGACCGGACAGTTAATGAAAAACTGTTTTTT. Protein: CARSDRTVNEKLFF. The J gene is TRBJ1-4, the V gene TRBV5-3; TRBD1 might be the D (6 bases). TRBV5-3 is recorded as an ORF, its role being uncertain. The CDR3 covers 14 residues. V was pared by 4 bases and J by 4 bases, with 11 bases between.

About this clone itself: The germline gene is not matched at one end of the junction; a read error may be the cause. V usage is TRBV7-7 and J usage is TRBJ2-7; 9 bases map to TRBD1. The CDR3 totals 15 residues. The V gene's germline CDR1 is SSHAT and CDR2 FNYEAQ (reference sequence). CDR3 DNA sequence: TGTGCTAGCAGCTTGGGGACAGGGAGCTCCTACGAGCAGTACTTC. Its translation: CASSLGTGSSYEQYF.

A few counts support this clone. The chain is built from TRBV5-1 and TRBJ2-5, with 8 bases fitting TRBD2. Germline trimming cut 4 bases from V and 3 bases from J; bases unmatched to any gene: 11. This CDR3 has 16 residues. CDR1 SGHRS and CDR2 YFSETQ come from the germline V gene. DNA for the CDR3: TGCGCCAGCAGCCCCAGAGCGGGAGACAAGGAAGAGACCCAGTACTTC. It codes for CASSPRAGDKEETQYF.